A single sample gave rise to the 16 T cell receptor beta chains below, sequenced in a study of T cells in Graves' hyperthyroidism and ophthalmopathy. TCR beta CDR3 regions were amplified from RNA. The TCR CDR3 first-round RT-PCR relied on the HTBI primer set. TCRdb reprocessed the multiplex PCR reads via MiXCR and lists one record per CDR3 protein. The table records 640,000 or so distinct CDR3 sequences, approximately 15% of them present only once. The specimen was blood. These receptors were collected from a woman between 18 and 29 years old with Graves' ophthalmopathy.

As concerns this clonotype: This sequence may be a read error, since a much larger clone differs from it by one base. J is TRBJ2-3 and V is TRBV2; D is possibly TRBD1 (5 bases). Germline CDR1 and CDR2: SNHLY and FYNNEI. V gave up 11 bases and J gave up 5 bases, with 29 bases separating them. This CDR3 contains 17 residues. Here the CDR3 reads CAGGFLHSRQSLDTQYF. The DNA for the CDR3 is TGTGCCGGCGGCTTCCTCCACAGTCGACAGAGCCTAGATACGCAGTATTTT.

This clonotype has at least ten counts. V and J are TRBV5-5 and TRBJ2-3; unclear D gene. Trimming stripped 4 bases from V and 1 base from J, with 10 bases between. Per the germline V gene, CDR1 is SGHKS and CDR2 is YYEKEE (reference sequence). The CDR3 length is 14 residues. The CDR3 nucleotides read TGTGCCAGCAGCCTAGGGTGGGGCACAGATACGCAGTATTTT. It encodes CASSLGWGTDTQYF.

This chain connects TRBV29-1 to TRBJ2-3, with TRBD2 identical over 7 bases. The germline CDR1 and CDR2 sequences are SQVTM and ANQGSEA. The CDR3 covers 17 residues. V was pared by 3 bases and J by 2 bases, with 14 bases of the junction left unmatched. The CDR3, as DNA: TGCAGCGTTGACTGGGCGGGAGTCACCGCACACACAGATACGCAGTATTTT. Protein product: CSVDWAGVTAHTDTQYF.

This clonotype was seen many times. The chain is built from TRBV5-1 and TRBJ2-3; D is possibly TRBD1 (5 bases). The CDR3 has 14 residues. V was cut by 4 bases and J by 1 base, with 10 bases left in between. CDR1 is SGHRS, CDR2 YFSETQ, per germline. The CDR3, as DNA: TGCGCCAGCAGCAAGACAGAGGGCACAGATACGCAGTATTTT. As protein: CASSKTEGTDTQYF.

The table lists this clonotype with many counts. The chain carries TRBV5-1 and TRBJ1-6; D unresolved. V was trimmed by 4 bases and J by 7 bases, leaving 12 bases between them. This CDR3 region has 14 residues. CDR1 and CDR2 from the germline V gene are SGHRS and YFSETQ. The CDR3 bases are TGCGCCAGCAGCCTCGGACGGACGAATTCACCCCTCCACTTT. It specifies CASSLGRTNSPLHF. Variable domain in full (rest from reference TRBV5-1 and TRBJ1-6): KAGVTQTPRYLIKTRGQQVTLSCSPISGHRSVSWYQQTPGQGLQFLFEYFSETQRNKGNFPGRFSGRQFSNSRSEMNVSTLELGDSALYLCASSLGRTNSPLHFGNGTRLTVT.

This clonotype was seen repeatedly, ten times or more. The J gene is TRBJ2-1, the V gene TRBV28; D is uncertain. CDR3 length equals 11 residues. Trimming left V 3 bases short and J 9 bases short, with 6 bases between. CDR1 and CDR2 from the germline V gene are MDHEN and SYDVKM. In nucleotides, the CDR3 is TGTGCCAGCAGTTTCTGGACTGAGCAGTTCTTC. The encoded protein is CASSFWTEQFF.

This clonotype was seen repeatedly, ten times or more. The CDR3 coding sequence is TGTGCCAGCAGTCATCGTAGCGGGAGTTGGACGGACCAAGAGACCCAGTACTTC. This gives the protein CASSHRSGSWTDQETQYF. The rearrangement links TRBV28 to TRBJ2-5, with 9 bases identical to TRBD2. Germline CDR1 and CDR2: MDHEN and SYDVKM. The V and J ends lost 5 bases and 0 bases, in that order; junction bases with no gene match: 13. CDR3 length: 18 amino acids.

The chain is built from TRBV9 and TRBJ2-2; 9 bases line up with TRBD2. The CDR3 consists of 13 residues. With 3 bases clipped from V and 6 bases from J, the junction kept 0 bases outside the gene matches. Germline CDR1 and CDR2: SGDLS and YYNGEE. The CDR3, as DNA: TGTGCCAGCAGCGCTAGCGGGGCCGGGGAGCTGTTTTTT. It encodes CASSASGAGELFF.

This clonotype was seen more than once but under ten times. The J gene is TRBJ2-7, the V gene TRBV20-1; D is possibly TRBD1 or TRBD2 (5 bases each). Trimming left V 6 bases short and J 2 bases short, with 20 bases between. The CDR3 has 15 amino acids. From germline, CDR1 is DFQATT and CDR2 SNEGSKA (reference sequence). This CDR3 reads CSANLGPRVAYEQYF. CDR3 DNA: TGCAGTGCGAACCTGGGACCTAGGGTCGCCTACGAGCAGTACTTC.

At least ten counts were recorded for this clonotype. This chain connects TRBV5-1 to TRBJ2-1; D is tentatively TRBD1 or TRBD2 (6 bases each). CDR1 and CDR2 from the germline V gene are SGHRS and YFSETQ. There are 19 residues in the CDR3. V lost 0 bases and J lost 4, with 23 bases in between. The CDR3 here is CASSLVAGQGRRMYNEQFF. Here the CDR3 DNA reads TGCGCCAGCAGCTTGGTGGCAGGTCAGGGGAGGCGGATGTACAATGAGCAGTTCTTC. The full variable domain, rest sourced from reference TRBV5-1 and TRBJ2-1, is KAGVTQTPRYLIKTRGQQVTLSCSPISGHRSVSWYQQTPGQGLQFLFEYFSETQRNKGNFPGRFSGRQFSNSRSEMNVSTLELGDSALYLCASSLVAGQGRRMYNEQFFGPGTRLTVL.

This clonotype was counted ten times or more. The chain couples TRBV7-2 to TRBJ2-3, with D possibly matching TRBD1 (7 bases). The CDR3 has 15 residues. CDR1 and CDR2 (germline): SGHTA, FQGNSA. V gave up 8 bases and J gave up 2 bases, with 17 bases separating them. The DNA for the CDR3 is TGTGCCAGCCCAGGGGGGCAGCGGCCCACAGATACGCAGTATTTT. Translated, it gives CASPGGQRPTDTQYF.

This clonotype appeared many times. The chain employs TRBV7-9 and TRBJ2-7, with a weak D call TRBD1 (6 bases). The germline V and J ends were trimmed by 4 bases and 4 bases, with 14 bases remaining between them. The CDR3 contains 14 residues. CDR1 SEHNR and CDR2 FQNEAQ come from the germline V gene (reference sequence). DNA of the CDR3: TGTGCCAGCAGCTCCCTGGGACAATTTTACGAGCAGTACTTC. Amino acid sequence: CASSSLGQFYEQYF.

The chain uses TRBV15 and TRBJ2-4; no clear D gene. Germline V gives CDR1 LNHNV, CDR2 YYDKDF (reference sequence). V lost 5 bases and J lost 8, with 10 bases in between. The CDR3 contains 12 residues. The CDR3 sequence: CATSRKADIQYF. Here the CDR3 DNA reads TGTGCCACCAGCCGGAAGGCGGACATTCAGTACTTC.

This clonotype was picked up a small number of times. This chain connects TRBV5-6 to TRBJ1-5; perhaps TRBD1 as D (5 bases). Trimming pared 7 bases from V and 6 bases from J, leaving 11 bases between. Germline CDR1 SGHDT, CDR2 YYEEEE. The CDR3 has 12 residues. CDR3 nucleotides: TGTGCCAGCTCTGGTAGGGGTCAGCCCCAGCATTTT. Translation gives CASSGRGQPQHF.

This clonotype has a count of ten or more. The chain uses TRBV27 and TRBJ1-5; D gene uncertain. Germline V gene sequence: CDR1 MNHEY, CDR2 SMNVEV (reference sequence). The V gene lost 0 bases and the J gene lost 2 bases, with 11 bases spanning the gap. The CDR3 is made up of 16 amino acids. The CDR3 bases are TGTGCCAGCAGTTTATCGTCTAGGAGGCGCAATCAGCCCCAGCATTTT. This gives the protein CASSLSSRRRNQPQHF.

The CDR3 coding sequence is TGCGCCAGCGGGGCGGGAGGGCTACCCGGGGAGCTGTTTTTT. Its translation is CASGAGGLPGELFF. V usage is TRBV4-1 and J usage is TRBJ2-2; 9 bases align to TRBD2. Unmatched junction bases numbered 7, after V lost 8 bases and J lost 6 bases. Germline CDR1 and CDR2: MGHRA and YSYEKL. This CDR3 comprises 14 residues.